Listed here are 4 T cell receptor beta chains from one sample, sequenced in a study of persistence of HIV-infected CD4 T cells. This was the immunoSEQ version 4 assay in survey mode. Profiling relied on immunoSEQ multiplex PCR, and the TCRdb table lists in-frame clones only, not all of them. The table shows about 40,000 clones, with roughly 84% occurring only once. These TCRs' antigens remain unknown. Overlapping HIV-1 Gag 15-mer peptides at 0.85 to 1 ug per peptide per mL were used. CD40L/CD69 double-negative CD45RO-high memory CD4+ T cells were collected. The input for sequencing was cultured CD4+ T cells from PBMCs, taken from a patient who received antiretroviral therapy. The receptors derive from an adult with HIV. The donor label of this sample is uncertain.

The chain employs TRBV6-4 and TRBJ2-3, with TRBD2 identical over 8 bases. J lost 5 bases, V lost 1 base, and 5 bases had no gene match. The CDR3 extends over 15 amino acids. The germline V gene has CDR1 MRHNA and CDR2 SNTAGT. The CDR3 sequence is CASSDWGSGEDTQYF. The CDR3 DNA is TGTGCCAGCAGTGACTGGGGTAGCGGGGAAGATACGCAGTATTTT.

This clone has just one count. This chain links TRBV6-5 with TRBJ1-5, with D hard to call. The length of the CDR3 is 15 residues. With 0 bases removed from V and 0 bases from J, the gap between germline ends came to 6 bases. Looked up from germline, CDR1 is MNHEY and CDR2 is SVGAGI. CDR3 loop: CASSYSSDSNQPQHF. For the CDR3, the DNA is TGTGCCAGCAGTTACTCTTCGGATAGCAATCAGCCCCAGCATTTT.

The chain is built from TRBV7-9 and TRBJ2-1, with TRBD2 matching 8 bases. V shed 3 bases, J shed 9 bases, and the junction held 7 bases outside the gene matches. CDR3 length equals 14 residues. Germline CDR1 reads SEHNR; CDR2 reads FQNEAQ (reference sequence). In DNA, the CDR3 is TGTGCCAGCAGCTTCCCGGGGGGGTGGTCTGAGCAGTTCTTC. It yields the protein CASSFPGGWSEQFF.

The CDR3 loop reads CSAPRWGEQYF. The DNA of the CDR3 is TGCAGTGCCCCGCGGTGGGGCGAGCAGTACTTC. The V call is TRBV20-1, the J call TRBJ2-7; D uncertain. The germline gives CDR1 DFQATT, CDR2 SNEGSKA (reference sequence). The CDR3 is 11 amino acids. V was shortened by 6 bases and J by 6 bases, with 12 bases between the two germline ends.